Shown below are 14 T cell receptor beta chains from a single sample sequenced in a study of blood T cell dynamics during melanoma immunotherapy. The time point is: week 3, after first cycle of checkpoint inhibitor. The method was immunoSEQ multiplex PCR; TCRdb's version includes in-frame clones alone and lacks a portion of them. This sample has about 11,000 clones; roughly 84% occur once, and the top ten carry more than 15%. The specimen comprised blood, sampled from a patient treated with checkpoint blockade. Receptors originate from a human donor with melanoma.

This clone was seen a single time. V usage is TRBV5-4 and J usage is TRBJ1-2, with unresolved D. CDR3 length equals 15 residues. The ends were cut back, 2 bases at V and 1 base at J, with 12 bases in the middle. Germline V gene lookup returns CDR1 SGHNT and CDR2 YYREEE (reference sequence). In DNA form, the CDR3 reads TGTGCCAGCAGCTTTCCGGGAGTGGATAACTATGGCTACACCTTC. It yields the protein CASSFPGVDNYGYTF.

The chain combines TRBV7-2 with TRBJ2-5; D may be TRBD1 (5 bases). V dropped 3 bases and J dropped 5 bases, with 13 bases sitting between them. The CDR3 extends over 14 amino acids. Germline lookup yields CDR1 SGHTA and CDR2 FQGNSA. DNA of the CDR3: TGTGCCAGCAGCTTGGGCAGGGTAGGGGAGACCCAGTACTTC. This codes for CASSLGRVGETQYF. Supplemented by reference TRBV7-2 and TRBJ2-5, the full variable domain reads GAGVSQSPSNKVTEKGKDVELRCDPISGHTALYWYRQSLGQGLEFLIYFQGNSAPDKSGLPSDRFSAERTGGSVSTLTIQRTQQEDSAVYLCASSLGRVGETQYFGPGTRLLVL.

This clone has only a few counts. This chain connects TRBV27 to TRBJ2-3; maybe TRBD2 (6 bases). The CDR3 is made up of 18 amino acids. Trimming stripped 8 bases from V and 1 base from J, with 25 bases between. The germline V gene encodes CDR1 MNHEY and CDR2 SMNVEV (reference sequence). The CDR3 DNA reads TGTGCCAGCTCTAGCCACCCCCGAACCGGGGGAGGCACAGATACGCAGTATTTT. Its protein product is CASSSHPRTGGGTDTQYF.

This chain links TRBV27 with TRBJ2-3; D possibly corresponds to TRBD2 (6 bases). The CDR3 contains 16 residues. V lost 2 bases to trimming and J lost 1 base, with 13 bases between them. Germline-derived CDR1 and CDR2 are MNHEY and SMNVEV (reference sequence). CDR3 residues: CASSLGGALGTDTQYF. The CDR3 DNA sequence: TGTGCCAGCAGTTTAGGAGGGGCCCTTGGCACAGATACGCAGTATTTT.

The chain has TRBV15 and TRBJ1-6; D gene ambiguous. Germline loops: CDR1 LNHNV, CDR2 YYDKDF (reference sequence). The CDR3 sequence is 13 residues long. Between the trimmed V and J ends, which lost 0 bases and 8 bases, there was a span of 5 bases. The chain's CDR3 is CATSRDQDSPLHF. In DNA form, the CDR3 reads TGTGCCACCAGCAGAGATCAGGATTCACCCCTCCACTTT.

The V and J genes are TRBV29-1 and TRBJ1-5; perhaps TRBD1 as D (6 bases). The CDR3 has 14 residues. V was shortened by 7 bases and J by 2 bases, with 15 bases between the two germline ends. Per the germline V gene, CDR1 is SQVTM and CDR2 is ANQGSEA. In DNA, the CDR3 is TGCAGCGCCGGAGGGGGTCCCGGCAATCAGCCCCAGCATTTT. Protein product: CSAGGGPGNQPQHF.

The chain is built from TRBV7-9 and TRBJ1-1; D uncertain. The CDR3 extends over 14 amino acids. Trimming stripped 5 bases from V and 0 bases from J, with 10 bases between. Germline-derived CDR1 and CDR2 are SEHNR and FQNEAQ (reference sequence). The CDR3 DNA reads as TGTGCCAGCAGCCCTCCGGGCCTGAACACTGAAGCTTTCTTT. Protein product: CASSPPGLNTEAFF.

The chain employs TRBV4-3 and TRBJ2-5; 9 bases are shared with TRBD2. V was pared by 0 bases and J by 4 bases, with 9 bases of the junction left unmatched. CDR3 size: 17 residues. Germline V gives CDR1 LGHNA, CDR2 YSLEER. As DNA, the CDR3 is TGCGCCAGCAGCCAAGACTCTCGAGCGGGGGGACGAGAGACCCAGTACTTC. Residues: CASSQDSRAGGRETQYF.

The chain couples TRBV13 to TRBJ1-6, with 7 nucleotides matching TRBD1. The CDR3 covers 14 residues. Germline loops: CDR1 PRHDT, CDR2 FYEKMQ (reference sequence). Germline trimming cut 6 bases from V and 8 bases from J; bases unmatched to any gene: 7. In DNA form, the CDR3 reads TGTGCCAGCAGTTTCCGGGACAGAGATTCACCCCTCCACTTT. It specifies CASSFRDRDSPLHF.

The count of this clone is one. The chain employs TRBV4-3 and TRBJ1-3, with D unresolved. V was pared by 0 bases and J by 0 bases, with 9 bases between. Germline values: CDR1 LGHNA, CDR2 YSLEER. This CDR3 contains 16 residues. This CDR3 is CASSQDQAFSGNTIYF. CDR3 bases: TGCGCCAGCAGCCAAGATCAGGCGTTCTCTGGAAACACCATATATTTT.

The chain carries TRBV7-2 and TRBJ2-1; no reliable D call. The CDR3 runs 13 residues. With 6 bases removed from V and 4 bases from J, the gap between germline ends came to 10 bases. The germline gives CDR1 SGHTA, CDR2 FQGNSA. This chain's CDR3 is CASSFGRYNEQFF. Here the CDR3 DNA reads TGTGCCAGCAGTTTTGGACGGTACAATGAGCAGTTCTTC.

The rearrangement uses TRBV2 and TRBJ1-5; D not resolved. Trimming took 6 bases from V and 1 from J, leaving 10 bases between them. The CDR3 has 14 residues. Germline assignment: CDR1 SNHLY and CDR2 FYNNEI. CDR3 DNA sequence: TGTGCCAGCAGCGAGGCGAAGAGCAATCAGCCCCAGCATTTT. Translating gives CASSEAKSNQPQHF.

The chain has TRBV7-2 and TRBJ2-1; the match to TRBD2 covers 7 bases. Germline V gene lookup returns CDR1 SGHTA and CDR2 FQGNSA. The CDR3 sequence is 15 residues long. V lost 4 bases and J lost 4; bases outside the gene matches: 7. CDR3 sequence (DNA): TGTGCCAGCAGCTCCACCGGGACTACTTACAATGAGCAGTTCTTC. Protein product: CASSSTGTTYNEQFF.

The V and J genes are TRBV11-1 and TRBJ2-5; no definite D call. Germline lookup yields CDR1 SGHAT and CDR2 FQDESV (reference sequence). V dropped 3 bases and J dropped 0 bases, with 8 bases sitting between them. The CDR3 is 14 amino acids. The CDR3 is CASSLSSHQETQYF. CDR3 DNA: TGTGCCAGCAGCTTGAGTTCTCACCAAGAGACCCAGTACTTC.